Below, 25 T cell receptor beta chains from the same sample are listed, as sequenced in a study of cytomegalovirus exposure and HLA in healthy donors. Primers for the PCR totalled 60 Vbeta and 13 Jbeta. Data came from immunoSEQ multiplex PCR; TCRdb stores just in-frame clones and leaves some out. The profile shows 100,000 to 120,000 clones, about 15% of them singletons. Sample: PBMCs. The source is a female donor in good health and CMV-seronegative.

For the CDR3, the DNA is TGTGCCAGCAGTGCCCGCCGGGACAGGGGCCGACAGACCCAGTACTTC. This codes for CASSARRDRGRQTQYF. The V call is TRBV27, the J call TRBJ2-5, with 10 bases aligning to TRBD1. V shed 5 bases, J shed 6 bases, and the junction held 12 bases outside the gene matches. In germline, CDR1 is MNHEY, CDR2 SMNVEV (reference sequence). This CDR3 spans 16 amino acids.

The CDR3 coding sequence is TGCGCCAGCAGCTTGGAGGGACAGTGGACAGATACGCAGTATTTT. This sequence encodes CASSLEGQWTDTQYF. The V gene is TRBV5-1, the J gene TRBJ2-3; 7 positions agree with TRBD1. The CDR3 contains 15 residues. V shed 0 bases, J shed 3 bases, and the junction held 4 bases outside the gene matches. Germline CDR1 is SGHRS and CDR2 is YFSETQ. Supplemented by reference TRBV5-1 and TRBJ2-3, the full variable domain reads KAGVTQTPRYLIKTRGQQVTLSCSPISGHRSVSWYQQTPGQGLQFLFEYFSETQRNKGNFPGRFSGRQFSNSRSEMNVSTLELGDSALYLCASSLEGQWTDTQYFGPGTRLTVL.

The rearrangement uses TRBV4-1 and TRBJ1-2; the D gene is possibly TRBD1 (5 bases). The CDR3 is 14 amino acids. Per the germline V gene, CDR1 is MGHRA and CDR2 is YSYEKL. V lost 3 bases, J lost 4 bases, and 12 bases lay in between. As DNA, the CDR3 is TGCGCCAGCAGCCAGATGGGGGGGGGCTATGGCTACACCTTC. Translated, it gives CASSQMGGGYGYTF.

The J gene is TRBJ1-4, the V gene TRBV20-1; D is ambiguous. The CDR3 sequence is 11 residues long. Between the trimmed V and J ends, which lost 3 bases and 8 bases, there was a span of 7 bases. CDR1 and CDR2 (germline): DFQATT, SNEGSKA (reference sequence). CDR3 DNA sequence: TGCAGTGCTAGGGCTGTGGAAAAACTGTTTTTT. This encodes CSARAVEKLFF.

The sample holds a few counts of this clone. This sequence joins TRBV4-3 and TRBJ1-5; 10 bases match TRBD1. Per the germline V gene, CDR1 is LGHNA and CDR2 is YSLEER. The CDR3 runs 15 residues. Germline trimming cut 3 bases from V and 7 bases from J; bases unmatched to any gene: 6. CDR3 sequence reads: CASSHGTGAQQPQHF. CDR3 bases: TGCGCCAGCAGCCATGGGACAGGGGCTCAGCAGCCCCAGCATTTT.

This clone was counted a few times. V usage is TRBV4-2 and J usage is TRBJ2-6, with D perhaps TRBD1 (7 bases). This CDR3 is built from 17 residues. With 3 bases removed from V and 0 bases from J, the gap between germline ends came to 12 bases. Germline CDR1 reads LGHNA; CDR2 reads YNFKEQ. CDR3 loop: CASSQDRTNSGANVLTF. For the CDR3, the DNA is TGTGCCAGCAGCCAGGACAGGACTAACTCTGGGGCCAACGTCCTGACTTTC.

The chain couples TRBV2 to TRBJ2-1; 8 bases map to TRBD2. The CDR3 has 17 residues. The ends lost 1 base at V and 3 bases at J; junction bases unmatched: 8. CDR1 SNHLY and CDR2 FYNNEI come from the germline V gene. CDR3 sequence: CASSEVPPSGGYNEQFF. The CDR3, as DNA: TGTGCCAGCAGTGAAGTCCCCCCCAGCGGGGGCTACAATGAGCAGTTCTTC.

About this clone itself: The germline gene is not matched at one end of the junction; a read error may be the cause. This chain joins TRBV4-3 and TRBJ2-7, with TRBD2 identical over 11 bases. In germline, CDR1 is LGHNA, CDR2 YSLEER. This CDR3 has 16 amino acids. DNA for the CDR3: TGCGCCAGCAGCAAAGATAGAGCTAGCGGGGGGTCCGAGCAGTACTTC. It translates to CASSKDRASGGSEQYF.

The chain employs TRBV28 and TRBJ1-1; TRBD1 matches at 7 bases. Germline trimming cut 5 bases from V and 6 bases from J; bases unmatched to any gene: 15. The CDR3 totals 16 residues. Germline CDR1 is MDHEN and CDR2 is SYDVKM. The CDR3 sequence: CASSTPTGGGSAEAFF. CDR3 nucleotide sequence: TGTGCCAGCAGTACCCCGACCGGAGGGGGCTCCGCTGAAGCTTTCTTT.

Only a few counts were recorded for this clone. The genes are TRBV6-5 and TRBJ1-4; 11 nucleotides match TRBD1. CDR3 length: 15 amino acids. Trimming removed 2 bases from V and 8 bases from J; junction bases left unmatched: 4. The germline gives CDR1 MNHEY, CDR2 SVGAGI. CDR3 DNA sequence: TGTGCCAGCAGTTACCTGGACAGGGGGCGAGAAAAACTGTTTTTT. This sequence encodes CASSYLDRGREKLFF.

This sequence joins TRBV4-3 and TRBJ2-1; TRBD1 matches at 10 bases. This CDR3 has 16 amino acids. CDR1 is LGHNA, CDR2 YSLEER, per germline. The V segment lost 0 bases and the J segment 3 bases; nucleotides outside the gene matches: 2. As DNA, the CDR3 is TGCGCCAGCAGCCAAGACGGGACAGGGGACTACAATGAGCAGTTCTTC. Translated: CASSQDGTGDYNEQFF.

This clone was detected a few times. This chain uses TRBV2 with TRBJ1-2, with a possible D match to TRBD1 (6 bases). The CDR3 consists of 15 residues. Trimming cost V 4 bases and J 8 bases, with 20 bases left between them. Germline CDR1 reads SNHLY; CDR2 reads FYNNEI. The CDR3 protein is CASSVGTPELGGYTF. The CDR3, as DNA: TGTGCCAGCAGTGTTGGGACACCAGAGCTGGGAGGCTACACCTTC. Complete variable domain (other parts from reference TRBV2 and TRBJ1-2): EPEVTQTPSHQVTQMGQEVILRCVPISNHLYFYWYRQILGQKVEFLVSFYNNEISEKSEIFDDQFSVERPDGSNFTLKIRSTKLEDSAMYFCASSVGTPELGGYTFGSGTRLTVV.

The rearrangement uses TRBV7-9 and TRBJ1-4; the D is unclear. Germline V gene lookup returns CDR1 SEHNR and CDR2 FQNEAQ (reference sequence). The CDR3 contains 15 residues. V lost 2 bases and J 8 bases, leaving 15 bases between the germline ends. Here the CDR3 reads CASSLSLGVEEKLFF. The CDR3 bases are TGTGCCAGCAGCTTAAGTCTCGGGGTAGAGGAAAAACTGTTTTTT.

This clone has just a few counts. The rearrangement links TRBV5-4 to TRBJ1-2; D is possibly TRBD1 (5 bases). Trimming shortened V by 4 bases and J by 0 bases, and 10 bases separated the two germline ends. The CDR3 runs to 14 residues. Germline CDR1 reads SGHNT; CDR2 reads YYREEE (reference sequence). The CDR3 is CASSPGGSNYGYTF. CDR3 coding DNA: TGTGCCAGCAGCCCCGGGGGATCTAACTATGGCTACACCTTC.

This CDR3 reads CASSYWGGSFDEQFF. The CDR3 bases are TGTGCCAGCAGTTACTGGGGAGGCTCGTTCGATGAGCAGTTCTTC. V is TRBV6-5 and J is TRBJ2-1, with D perhaps TRBD2 (6 bases). V shed 1 base and J shed 8 bases, with 15 bases lying between them. There are 15 residues in the CDR3. The germline V gene encodes CDR1 MNHEY and CDR2 SVGAGI.

The V gene is TRBV11-3, the J gene TRBJ2-1; 9 nucleotides agree with TRBD2. CDR3 length: 15 amino acids. After removal of 1 base from V and 6 bases from J, the junction contained 4 bases not matched to a gene. Germline V CDR1 and CDR2: SGHNT, YENEEA. The CDR3 protein is CASSLASGDINEQFF. The CDR3 nucleotides read TGTGCCAGCAGCTTAGCTAGCGGGGATATCAATGAGCAGTTCTTC.

This clone was counted a few times. The CDR3 DNA reads as TGTGCCAGCAGCTCCTACGTACTCGACTGGTGGAGCACAGATACGCAGTATTTT. Amino acids: CASSSYVLDWWSTDTQYF. J is TRBJ2-3 and V is TRBV5-6, with D hard to call. The CDR3 has 18 amino acids. V lost 3 bases, J lost 0 bases, and 20 bases lay in between. CDR1 and CDR2 from the germline V gene are SGHDT and YYEEEE.

This clone was counted between two and nine times. The chain has TRBV4-1 and TRBJ1-5; D is undetermined. CDR3 length: 15 amino acids. V lost 1 base to trimming and J lost 7 bases, with 14 bases between them. Germline loops: CDR1 MGHRA, CDR2 YSYEKL. The CDR3 reads CASSQVSISGQPQHF. CDR3 nucleotides: TGCGCCAGCAGCCAAGTGAGCATTTCGGGGCAGCCCCAGCATTTT.

This clone was found a few times. The V call is TRBV7-6, the J call TRBJ2-5; the D gene is possibly TRBD2 (5 bases). V was pared by 5 bases and J by 0 bases, with 16 bases between. CDR3 length equals 16 residues. The germline V gene encodes CDR1 SGHVS and CDR2 FNYEAQ. The CDR3 here is CASSPRDRGYQETQYF. The CDR3, as DNA: TGTGCCAGCAGCCCCAGAGACCGAGGGTACCAAGAGACCCAGTACTTC. The full variable domain, rest sourced from reference TRBV7-6 and TRBJ2-5, is GAGVSQSPRYKVTKRGQDVALRCDPISGHVSLYWYRQALGQGPEFLTYFNYEAQQDKSGLPNDRFSAERPEGSISTLTIQRTEQRDSAMYRCASSPRDRGYQETQYFGPGTRLLVL.

Only a few counts were recorded for this clone. The chain is built from TRBV7-9 and TRBJ2-7, with 10 bases matching TRBD1. The CDR3 length is 15 residues. The germline CDR1 and CDR2 sequences are SEHNR and FQNEAQ (reference sequence). The trim removed 6 bases at V and 3 bases at J, leaving 8 bases unmatched. The CDR3 nucleotides are TGTGCCAGCAGTTTGAACCGGGACAGGGGCTACGAGCAGTACTTC. This translates into CASSLNRDRGYEQYF.

The CDR3 DNA is TGTGCCAGCAGCTTGGGTGACGCGGGAGGCTCCGATACGCAGTATTTT. It codes for CASSLGDAGGSDTQYF. The chain has TRBV5-5 and TRBJ2-3; 8 nucleotides line up with TRBD2. The CDR3 consists of 16 residues. Germline V gene data show CDR1 as SGHKS and CDR2 as YYEKEE (reference sequence). Trimming at V came to 0 bases and at J to 6 bases, leaving 9 bases not matched to a gene.

The V and J genes are TRBV5-6 and TRBJ2-7; the match to TRBD1 covers 9 bases. The germline CDR1 and CDR2 sequences are SGHDT and YYEEEE. The CDR3 runs to 14 residues. V was pared by 4 bases and J by 7 bases, with 9 bases of the junction left unmatched. CDR3 protein: CASSKAGTGQEQYF. CDR3 sequence (DNA): TGTGCCAGCAGCAAAGCCGGGACAGGGCAAGAGCAGTACTTC.

In its sample, this clone was seen a few times. The chain is built from TRBV30 and TRBJ1-1, with D hard to call. Looked up from germline, CDR1 is GTSNPN and CDR2 is SVGIG (reference sequence). This CDR3 has 12 residues. The V and J ends lost 4 bases and 4 bases respectively, with 10 bases between them. CDR3 coding DNA: TGTGCCTGGAAAGGCGAGGGCACTGAAGCTTTCTTT. Amino acids: CAWKGEGTEAFF.

The rearrangement links TRBV2 to TRBJ1-3; 7 nucleotides align to TRBD1. The CDR3 extends over 15 amino acids. The germline CDR1 and CDR2 sequences are SNHLY and FYNNEI. The V and J ends lost 8 bases and 0 bases, in that order; junction bases with no gene match: 7. CDR3 sequence (DNA): TGTGCCAGCTCGTCGGGACAGAACTCTGGAAACACCATATATTTT. It encodes CASSSGQNSGNTIYF.

This chain links TRBV4-1 with TRBJ2-3, with TRBD1 matching over 7 bases. CDR1 is MGHRA, CDR2 YSYEKL, per germline. The CDR3 is made up of 14 amino acids. Unmatched junction bases numbered 1, after V lost 1 base and J lost 3 bases. The CDR3 reads CASSQGRGTDTQYF. DNA of the CDR3: TGCGCCAGCAGCCAAGGCAGGGGGACAGATACGCAGTATTTT.